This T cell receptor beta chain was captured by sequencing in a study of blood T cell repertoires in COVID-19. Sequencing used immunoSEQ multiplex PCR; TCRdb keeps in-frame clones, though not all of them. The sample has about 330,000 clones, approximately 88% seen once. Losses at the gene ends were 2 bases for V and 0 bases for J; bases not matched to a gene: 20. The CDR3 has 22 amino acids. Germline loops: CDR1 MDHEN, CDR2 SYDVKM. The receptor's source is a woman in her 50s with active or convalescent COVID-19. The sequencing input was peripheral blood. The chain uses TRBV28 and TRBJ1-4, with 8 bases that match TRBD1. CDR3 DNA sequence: TGTGCCAGCAGTTTACGTTATGGAACAGGGGGACTTCGGGATTCAACTAATGAAAAACTGTTTTTT. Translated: CASSLRYGTGGLRDSTNEKLFF.